Below, 18 T cell receptor beta chains from the same sample are listed, as sequenced in a study of T-cell memory formation after mild COVID-19. TCRdb used MiXCR to reprocess the 5' RACE reads, holding one entry per CDR3 protein. The sample includes 57,000 or so distinct CDR3 sequences, less than 9.5% of them seen just once. The sequenced sample consisted of PBMCs or a T cell subset sorted from them (not recorded which). The receptors come from a man younger than 35 who had mild COVID-19 (a few samples of this study predate the infection). Cell type and time point are not known.

The J gene is TRBJ2-5, the V gene TRBV2; D is unresolved. The CDR3 contains 13 residues. Germline CDR1 is SNHLY and CDR2 is FYNNEI. Trimming shortened V by 2 bases and J by 7 bases, and 11 bases separated the two germline ends. DNA of the CDR3: TGTGCCAGCAGTGAATTTGAGTCGGGGACCCAGTACTTC. Residues: CASSEFESGTQYF.

This clonotype was observed a few times. The gene calls are TRBV7-8 and TRBJ1-1; D remains ambiguous. V lost 4 bases to trimming and J lost 6 bases, with 0 bases between them. Germline loops: CDR1 SGHVS, CDR2 FQNEAQ. The CDR3 extends over 9 amino acids. The chain's CDR3 is CASSSEAFF. In DNA, the CDR3 is TGTGCCAGCAGCTCTGAAGCTTTCTTT.

This clonotype was seen a handful of times. The rearrangement joins TRBV7-2 to TRBJ2-5, with D perhaps given as TRBD1 or TRBD2 (6 bases each). This CDR3 region has 16 residues. V lost 5 bases and J 4 bases, leaving 20 bases between the germline ends. Germline V gene lookup returns CDR1 SGHTA and CDR2 FQGNSA. This chain's CDR3 is CASSPGGGRGGETQYF. The CDR3 DNA sequence: TGTGCCAGCAGCCCCGGTGGGGGCAGGGGAGGAGAGACCCAGTACTTC.

This clonotype was found a few times. The genes are TRBV18 and TRBJ1-6; D gene uncertain. The CDR3 contains 14 residues. V lost 2 bases, J lost 10 bases, and 12 bases lay in between. Germline V gene sequence: CDR1 KGHSH, CDR2 LQKENI. CDR3 protein: CASSPGGGESPLHF. CDR3 nucleotide sequence: TGTGCCAGCTCACCAGGCGGCGGGGAATCACCCCTCCACTTT.

This rearrangement joins TRBV4-2 to TRBJ2-7, with 9 bases lining up with TRBD1. This CDR3 comprises 16 residues. V shed 5 bases, J shed 7 bases, and the junction held 15 bases outside the gene matches. Germline CDR1 LGHNA, CDR2 YNFKEQ. CDR3 sequence: CASSTETGTGFREQYV. CDR3 DNA: TGTGCCAGCAGCACGGAGACCGGGACAGGGTTTCGGGAGCAGTACGTC.

Only a few counts were recorded for this clonotype. The V and J genes are TRBV28 and TRBJ2-3; D may be TRBD1 or TRBD2 (5 bases each). The CDR3 totals 14 residues. Germline V gives CDR1 MDHEN, CDR2 SYDVKM. Trimming left V 5 bases short and J 6 bases short, with 15 bases between. In DNA, the CDR3 is TGTGCCAGCAGTATCGGGGCAACGGGGGATACGCAGTATTTT. Translation gives CASSIGATGDTQYF.

This chain connects TRBV4-2 to TRBJ1-6, with TRBD1 matching 7 bases. The CDR3 has 13 amino acids. Germline CDR1 reads LGHNA; CDR2 reads YNFKEQ. The trim removed 2 bases at V and 10 bases at J, leaving 2 bases unmatched. The CDR3 DNA is TGTGCCAGCAGCCAACCACAGGGGTCACCCCTCCACTTT. It is translated as CASSQPQGSPLHF.

The V and J genes are TRBV7-2 and TRBJ1-3, with a possible D match to TRBD1 (5 bases). With 6 bases removed from V and 2 bases from J, the gap between germline ends came to 14 bases. Germline values: CDR1 SGHTA, CDR2 FQGNSA. The CDR3 contains 15 residues. CDR3 amino acids: CASRWDRRAGNTIYF. The CDR3 DNA sequence: TGTGCCAGCAGGTGGGACCGACGGGCTGGAAACACCATATATTTT. The full variable domain, with the rest looked up from reference TRBV7-2 and TRBJ1-3, is GAGVSQSPSNKVTEKGKDVELRCDPISGHTALYWYRQSLGQGLEFLIYFQGNSAPDKSGLPSDRFSAERTGGSVSTLTIQRTQQEDSAVYLCASRWDRRAGNTIYFGEGSWLTVV.

This clonotype occurred many times. This rearrangement joins TRBV5-1 to TRBJ1-1; no clear D gene. Trimming removed 6 bases from V and 8 bases from J, with 11 bases in between. CDR3 size: 11 residues. Looked up from germline, CDR1 is SGHRS and CDR2 is YFSETQ. The CDR3 sequence: CASTDGGEAFF. CDR3 coding DNA: TGCGCCAGCACGGACGGTGGGGAAGCTTTCTTT.

There are a few counts of this clonotype. This rearrangement joins TRBV24-1 to TRBJ2-3; D is possibly TRBD2 (6 bases). CDR3 length equals 15 residues. In germline, CDR1 is KGHDR, CDR2 SFDVKD. The V gene lost 4 bases and the J gene lost 4 bases, with 14 bases spanning the gap. This CDR3 reads CATSERGASADTQYF. CDR3 coding DNA: TGTGCCACCAGTGAGCGGGGCGCCTCAGCAGATACGCAGTATTTT.

This clonotype occurred many times. V usage is TRBV7-2 and J usage is TRBJ1-1; possibly TRBD1 for D (5 bases). This CDR3 spans 15 amino acids. Looked up from germline, CDR1 is SGHTA and CDR2 is FQGNSA. With 4 bases removed from V and 4 bases from J, the gap between germline ends came to 16 bases. The CDR3 is CASSYAGGLGTEAFF. The CDR3 DNA sequence: TGTGCCAGCAGCTACGCGGGGGGTTTGGGCACTGAAGCTTTCTTT.

This clonotype was detected ten times or more. The V and J genes are TRBV5-1 and TRBJ2-6; no definite D call. This CDR3 comprises 14 residues. Germline lookup yields CDR1 SGHRS and CDR2 YFSETQ. Trimming cost V 6 bases and J 0 bases, with 7 bases left between them. The CDR3 sequence: CASNPISGANVLTF. CDR3 in DNA: TGCGCCAGCAACCCGATCTCTGGGGCCAACGTCCTGACTTTC. Together with reference TRBV5-1 and TRBJ2-6, the CDR3 gives the full variable domain: KAGVTQTPRYLIKTRGQQVTLSCSPISGHRSVSWYQQTPGQGLQFLFEYFSETQRNKGNFPGRFSGRQFSNSRSEMNVSTLELGDSALYLCASNPISGANVLTFGAGSRLTVL.

J is TRBJ1-1 and V is TRBV20-1; 7 bases fit TRBD1. Germline V gene sequence: CDR1 DFQATT, CDR2 SNEGSKA (reference sequence). Trimming cost V 3 bases and J 10 bases; bases outside gene matches: 11. CDR3 length equals 13 residues. The DNA for the CDR3 is TGCAGTGCTAGGATTCAGGGGGAGGGTTTAGCTTTCTTT. This gives the protein CSARIQGEGLAFF.

The CDR3 reads CASNPESNTEAFF. CDR3 in DNA: TGTGCCAGCAACCCAGAATCGAACACTGAAGCTTTCTTT. This chain joins TRBV2 and TRBJ1-1, with D uncertain. Trimming shortened V by 7 bases and J by 1 base, and 10 bases separated the two germline ends. Germline lookup yields CDR1 SNHLY and CDR2 FYNNEI. The CDR3 extends over 13 amino acids.

V gene TRBV6-6 combines with J gene TRBJ2-5; D unclear. The CDR3 extends over 13 amino acids. Per germline, CDR1 MNHNY and CDR2 SVGAGI (reference sequence). Trimming removed 8 bases from V and 2 bases from J, with 12 bases in between. The CDR3 here is CASRRQEQETQYF. The CDR3 DNA reads TGTGCCAGCCGGCGGCAGGAGCAAGAGACCCAGTACTTC.

V is TRBV6-2 or TRBV6-3 and J is TRBJ2-1; D unresolved. Germline lookup yields CDR1 MNHEY and CDR2 SVGEGT. The CDR3 has 11 residues. The ends were cut back, 5 bases at V and 6 bases at J, with 5 bases in the middle. CDR3 loop: CASSQFNEQFF. The CDR3 DNA reads as TGTGCCAGCAGTCAATTCAATGAGCAGTTCTTC.

Ten or more counts support this clonotype. The chain couples TRBV6-5 to TRBJ1-2, with 8 bases fitting TRBD1. The CDR3 totals 13 residues. CDR1 is MNHEY and CDR2 is SVGAGI in the germline V gene. The V gene end was trimmed by 0 bases and the J gene end by 7 bases; junction bases not matched to a gene: 1. In DNA, the CDR3 is TGTGCCAGCAGTTACTCCGACAGGGGTGGCTACACCTTC. Translation gives CASSYSDRGGYTF.

The chain joins TRBV4-3 to TRBJ2-2; tentative D call: TRBD1 (6 bases). Looked up from germline, CDR1 is LGHNA and CDR2 is YSLEER. The CDR3 is 15 residues long. V was pared by 3 bases and J by 6 bases, with 14 bases between. The chain's CDR3 is CASSQNRVLAGELFF. Here the CDR3 DNA reads TGCGCCAGCAGCCAGAACAGGGTTTTGGCCGGGGAGCTGTTTTTT.